These T cell receptor beta chains were read from a single sample in a study of OX40 agonist ivuxolimab in advanced cancers. Assay used: immunoSEQ multiplex PCR; TCRdb lists only in-frame clones, some missing. The sample has about 90,000 clones; around 90% are singletons. This material consisted of CD4+ or CD8+ T cells sorted from blood, taken in a trial of the OX40 agonist ivuxolimab. The receptors shown here come from an adult with an advanced solid tumor such as melanoma, head and neck, liver or kidney cancer. CDR3s include the opening cysteine and the closing phenylalanine or tryptophan. D genes are given only for firm matches. Clone sizes are given selectively: once, few, many, or a class where the clone is expanded.

D | J | V | size | CDR3 | DNA
- | TRBJ1-3 | TRBV5-1 | - | CASSLGSGDSGNTIYF | TGCGCCAGCAGCTTGGGTTCGGGGGACTCTGGAAACACCATATATTTT
TRBD1 | TRBJ1-1 | TRBV5-1 | once | CASSDRVDTEAFF | TGCGCCAGTTCCGACAGGGTTGACACTGAAGCTTTCTTT
TRBD1 | TRBJ1-1 | TRBV4-1 | - | CASTHPPYRGAFF | TGCGCCAGCACCCACCCACCTTACAGGGGGGCTTTCTTT
TRBD1 | TRBJ1-2 | TRBV28 | - | CASRIPVTGGYTF | TGTGCCAGCAGAATCCCGGTGACAGGGGGCTACACCTTC
- | TRBJ2-7 | TRBV29-1 | once | CSVRTYEQYF | TGCAGCGTTCGAACCTACGAGCAGTACTTC
- | TRBJ2-1 | TRBV11-3 | - | CASSPRGGTYNEQFF | TGTGCCAGCAGCCCGCGTGGGGGTACCTACAATGAGCAGTTCTTC
- | TRBJ1-4 | TRBV19 | - | CASSSGGRRNEKLFF | TGTGCCAGTAGTTCGGGAGGACGGCGTAATGAAAAACTGTTTTTT
- | TRBJ1-1 | TRBV6-1 | - | CASLPGITEAFF | TGTGCCAGCCTCCCGGGTATCACTGAAGCTTTCTTT
TRBD2 | TRBJ2-7 | TRBV4-2 | - | CASSQDGGVSVAYEQYF | TGTGCCAGCAGCCAAGATGGGGGGGTAAGCGTGGCCTACGAGCAGTACTTC
- | TRBJ2-5 | TRBV9 | - | CASSVAARQETQYF | TGTGCCAGCAGCGTAGCAGCCCGCCAAGAGACCCAGTACTTC
- | TRBJ1-4 | TRBV7-9 | - | CASSLGLNGREKLFF | TGTGCCAGCAGCTTAGGGTTGAATGGTCGGGAAAAACTGTTTTTT
- | TRBJ1-4 | TRBV30 | - | CAGGASYNEKLFF | TGTGCCGGAGGGGCTTCTTATAATGAAAAACTGTTTTTT
TRBD1 | TRBJ1-6 | TRBV7-9 | - | CASSWDRVSPLHF | TGTGCCAGCAGCTGGGACAGGGTGTCACCCCTCCACTTT
- | TRBJ2-5 | TRBV19 | - | CASSRSSTSRAETQYF | TGTGCCAGTAGTAGGTCGTCCACTTCGAGGGCGGAGACCCAGTACTTC
- | TRBJ2-7 | TRBV29-1 | - | CSVVVGQTNYEQYF | TGCAGCGTTGTCGTAGGACAGACCAACTACGAGCAGTACTTC
- | TRBJ1-5 | TRBV6-1 | - | CASSEHGTQPQHF | TGTGCCAGCAGTGAACACGGGACTCAGCCCCAGCATTTT
- | TRBJ2-3 | TRBV6-6 | - | CASRIRFSTDTQYF | TGTGCCAGCAGGATCCGATTTAGCACAGATACGCAGTATTTT
- | TRBJ1-1 | TRBV27 | - | CASSLPGSEAFF | TGTGCCAGCAGTTTACCGGGATCTGAAGCTTTCTTT
- | TRBJ2-1 | TRBV6-5 | - | CASSYSESSYNEQFF | TGTGCCAGCAGTTACTCAGAGAGCTCCTACAATGAGCAGTTCTTC
TRBD1 | TRBJ2-2 | TRBV18 | - | CASSPRQGADTGELFF | TGTGCCAGCTCCCCAAGACAGGGCGCGGACACCGGGGAGCTGTTTTTT
- | TRBJ2-3 | TRBV5-4 | - | CASSYGRTSTDTQYF | TGTGCCAGCAGCTACGGACGGACTAGCACAGATACGCAGTATTTT
- | TRBJ2-3 | TRBV2 | - | CASSERQGLDTQYF | TGTGCCAGCAGTGAAAGGCAGGGGTTAGATACGCAGTATTTT
TRBD2 | TRBJ2-7 | TRBV2 | - | CASSEAPSLLAGGSYF | TGTGCCAGCAGTGAAGCGCCTTCCTTGCTAGCGGGGGGGTCGTACTTC
- | TRBJ2-7 | TRBV4-3 | - | CASSLEGISSYEQYF | TGCGCCAGCAGCTTGGAAGGTATCAGCTCCTACGAGCAGTACTTC
- | TRBJ1-1 | TRBV14 | - | CASSQVRRIGTEAFF | TGTGCCAGCAGCCAAGTTCGACGGATAGGGACTGAAGCTTTCTTT
- | TRBJ2-1 | TRBV5-1 | once | CASSLESRDEQFF | TGCGCCAGCAGCTTGGAATCTAGGGATGAGCAGTTCTTC
TRBD1 | TRBJ1-1 | TRBV30 | - | CAWTPGTGGRVKAFF | TGTGCCTGGACGCCGGGGACAGGGGGCCGGGTGAAAGCTTTCTTT
- | TRBJ1-2 | TRBV5-1 | - | CASSLGPGSGYTF | TGCGCCAGCAGCTTGGGCCCAGGGTCTGGCTACACCTTC
TRBD1 | TRBJ1-4 | TRBV6-5 | - | CASSPQGVYEKLFF | TGTGCCAGCTCGCCTCAGGGGGTTTATGAAAAACTGTTTTTT
- | TRBJ2-6 | TRBV9 | - | CASSDRAGANVLTF | TGTGCCAGCAGCGACAGGGCTGGGGCCAACGTCCTGACTTTC
- | TRBJ1-2 | TRBV21-1 | - | CASSKSALLGGKNGYTF | TGTGCCAGCAGCAAATCCGCCCTTCTCGGAGGGAAGAATGGCTACACCTTC
- | TRBJ2-7 | TRBV30 | - | CAWSRTDQPFHEQYF | TGTGCCTGGAGCCGAACAGATCAGCCCTTCCACGAGCAGTACTTC
TRBD1 | TRBJ2-1 | TRBV27 | - | CASSLGQVYEQFF | TGTGCCAGCAGTTTGGGACAGGTGTATGAGCAGTTCTTC
- | TRBJ1-2 | TRBV28 | - | CASSPRGSGYTF | TGTGCCAGCAGTCCACGGGGAAGTGGCTACACCTTC
- | TRBJ2-7 | TRBV5-4 | - | CASSLNGVGYEQYF | TGTGCCAGCAGCCTTAACGGGGTTGGGTACGAGCAGTACTTC
TRBD2 | TRBJ2-1 | TRBV4-1 | - | CASSQAGGGNEQFF | TGCGCCAGCAGCCAAGCGGGGGGAGGCAATGAGCAGTTCTTC
TRBD2 | TRBJ2-7 | TRBV7-9 | - | CASSSGLEKYF | TGTGCCAGCAGCTCCGGACTAGAGAAGTACTTC
- | TRBJ2-3 | TRBV21-1 | - | CASTPGSNTQYF | TGTGCCAGCACCCCAGGGTCAAATACGCAGTATTTT
TRBD1 | TRBJ1-1 | TRBV7-9 | - | CASSHHADRMNTEAFF | TGTGCCAGCAGCCACCACGCGGACAGGATGAACACTGAAGCTTTCTTT
- | TRBJ1-4 | TRBV28 | - | CASKSPDNYEKLFF | TGTGCCAGCAAATCCCCGGACAATTATGAAAAACTGTTTTTT
TRBD1 | TRBJ1-1 | TRBV27 | - | CASSGGDSEAFF | TGTGCCAGCAGTGGGGGGGACAGTGAAGCTTTCTTT
- | TRBJ1-4 | TRBV11-2 | - | CASSSNRVPNEKLFF | TGTGCCAGCAGCTCAAACCGGGTTCCAAATGAAAAACTGTTTTTT
- | TRBJ2-2 | TRBV6-4 | - | CASSGSTGELFF | TGTGCCAGCAGTGGTAGCACCGGGGAGCTGTTTTTT
TRBD2 | TRBJ2-2 | TRBV28 | once | CATYSGLAGDTGELFF | TGTGCCACCTACTCGGGGCTAGCGGGAGACACCGGGGAGCTGTTTTTT